The 14 T cell receptor beta chains below come from one sample, sequenced in a study of Ad26.COV2.S vaccination and SARS-CoV-2 variants. The sample's treatment: 15 to 20 received Ad26.COV2.S at low or high dose, single or two shots; five or six received placebo; per-sample allocation not given. The samples date from day 63 after the first vaccine or placebo injection. This table comes from immunoSEQ multiplex PCR, and its TCRdb copy is limited to in-frame clones, with some not included. The sample lists hundreds of thousands of clones; 75% to 95% were seen once. Sequenced here: peripheral blood, sampled in a trial of Ad26.COV2.S vaccine versus placebo. The receptors were sampled from a person between 18 and 60 years old who received the Ad26.COV2.S COVID-19 vaccine or a placebo.

V usage is TRBV2 and J usage is TRBJ1-6, with 9 bases fitting TRBD1. The germline CDR1 and CDR2 sequences are SNHLY and FYNNEI. CDR3 length: 17 residues. CDR3 sequence: CATSGGTGTSVSSPLHF. The CDR3 DNA sequence: TGTGCAACCTCCGGTGGGACAGGGACTTCCGTGAGTTCACCCCTCCACTTT.

The chain recombines TRBV9 with TRBJ2-7; 10 nucleotides align to TRBD2. The CDR3 contains 14 residues. With 3 bases clipped from V and 6 bases from J, the junction kept 6 bases outside the gene matches. The germline gives CDR1 SGDLS, CDR2 YYNGEE. CDR3 nucleotides: TGTGCCAGCAGCGCGCTAGCGGGAGAAGGCGAGCAGTACTTC. It encodes CASSALAGEGEQYF.

The chain has TRBV30 and TRBJ1-4, with D tentatively TRBD1 (6 bases). The germline V and J ends were trimmed by 8 bases and 0 bases, with 16 bases remaining between them. This CDR3 has 15 amino acids. CDR1 GTSNPN and CDR2 SVGIG come from the germline V gene (reference sequence). This CDR3 is CAGQYPFSTNEKLFF. DNA of the CDR3: TGTGCCGGACAGTATCCCTTCTCAACTAATGAAAAACTGTTTTTT. The variable domain in full, completed from reference TRBV30 and TRBJ1-4, reads SQTIHQWPATLVQPVGSPLSLECTVEGTSNPNLYWYRQAAGRGLQLLFYSVGIGQISSEVPQNLSASRPQDRQFILSSKKLLLSDSGFYLCAGQYPFSTNEKLFFGSGTQLSVL.

The chain recombines TRBV5-4 with TRBJ2-1; maybe TRBD2 (6 bases). The V and J ends lost 0 bases and 10 bases respectively, with 17 bases between them. Per germline, CDR1 SGHNT and CDR2 YYREEE (reference sequence). This CDR3 region has 15 residues. The CDR3, as DNA: TGTGCCAGCAGCTTGGGTGGAGGGCTTCGGGTCGAGCAGTTCTTC. Its protein is CASSLGGGLRVEQFF.

For this clone: Other nucleotide sequences in the sample specify the same CDR3. The chain links TRBV6-5 to TRBJ1-3; D not resolved. Germline V gene lookup returns CDR1 MNHEY and CDR2 SVGAGI. The CDR3 is made up of 11 amino acids. V was pared by 6 bases and J by 4 bases, with 4 bases between. CDR3 nucleotide sequence: TGTGCCAGCAGGTCCGGAAACACCATATATTTT. It is translated as CASRSGNTIYF.

This chain connects TRBV24-1 to TRBJ2-5; maybe TRBD1 (6 bases). Germline V gene sequence: CDR1 KGHDR, CDR2 SFDVKD. The length of the CDR3 is 15 residues. Deletions cut 4 bases from V and 1 base from J, with 12 bases between. CDR3 region: CATSDSQGFQETQYF. CDR3 DNA: TGTGCCACCAGTGACTCACAGGGCTTCCAAGAGACCCAGTACTTC.

The rearrangement uses TRBV3-1 (or the pseudogene TRBV3-2) and TRBJ2-7; a possible D gene is TRBD2 (6 bases). This CDR3 has 14 residues. Trimming removed 5 bases at V and 3 bases at J, with 14 bases between. Per the germline V gene, CDR1 is LGHDT and CDR2 is YNNKEL (reference sequence). The CDR3 region has the DNA TGTGCCAGCAGCTCCGGACGGGGAGGCTACGAGCAGTACTTC. Residues: CASSSGRGGYEQYF.

The V gene is TRBV30, the J gene TRBJ2-7; weak D call: TRBD1 (5 bases). The CDR3 extends over 12 amino acids. Per germline, CDR1 GTSNPN and CDR2 SVGIG (reference sequence). V gave up 3 bases and J gave up 3 bases, with 9 bases separating them. Written as DNA, the CDR3 is TGTGCCTGGAGCAAGGGGTTCTACGAGCAGTACTTC. Encoded protein: CAWSKGFYEQYF.

Of note for this clone: The junction does not match germline at one end; this may be a read error. The rearrangement uses TRBV7-7 and TRBJ2-5, with D possibly matching TRBD1 (5 bases). CDR3 length: 16 residues. Germline V gene data show CDR1 as SSHAT and CDR2 as FNYEAQ (reference sequence). In nucleotides, the CDR3 is TGTGCTAGCAGCCTAATTAGAATCCAGGGTCAAGAGACCCAGTACTTC. Its translation: CASSLIRIQGQETQYF. Full variable domain (outside the CDR3, taken from reference TRBV7-7 and TRBJ2-5): GAGVSQSPRYKVTKRGQDVTLRCDPISSHATLYWYQQALGQGPEFLTYFNYEAQPDKSGLPSDRFSAERPEGSISTLTIQRTEQRDSAMYRCASSLIRIQGQETQYFGPGTRLLVL.

The chain uses TRBV7-8 and TRBJ1-2; possibly TRBD1 for D (5 bases). V dropped 1 base and J dropped 2 bases, with 11 bases sitting between them. CDR1 SGHVS and CDR2 FQNEAQ come from the germline V gene. CDR3 length equals 15 residues. This chain's CDR3 is CASSLGGVGNYGYTF. In DNA form, the CDR3 reads TGTGCCAGCAGCTTAGGGGGGGTGGGAAACTATGGCTACACCTTC.

The chain carries TRBV15 and TRBJ2-2; 7 bases agree with TRBD2. The CDR3 contains 13 residues. The germline gives CDR1 LNHNV, CDR2 YYDKDF (reference sequence). V gave up 6 bases and J gave up 5 bases; unmatched junction bases: 3. The CDR3 nucleotides are TGTGCCACCAGGAGGCGGGAGACCGGGGAGCTGTTTTTT. Translated: CATRRRETGELFF.

The chain couples TRBV6-5 to TRBJ2-1; tentative D call: TRBD2 (5 bases). V was clipped by 2 bases and J by 0 bases, with 8 bases between them. Germline CDR1 and CDR2: MNHEY and SVGAGI. The CDR3 length is 15 residues. The CDR3 bases are TGTGCCAGCAGTTACCGGGGAGTCTCCTACAATGAGCAGTTCTTC. This codes for CASSYRGVSYNEQFF.

V usage is TRBV28 and J usage is TRBJ1-3, with D tentatively TRBD1 (6 bases). CDR3 size: 16 residues. The V end was cut by 5 bases, the J end by 0 bases, with 14 bases between. CDR1 and CDR2 (germline): MDHEN, SYDVKM. This CDR3 is CASSKFRGNSGNTIYF. The CDR3 nucleotides are TGTGCCAGCAGTAAATTCAGGGGAAACTCTGGAAACACCATATATTTT.

The V call is TRBV5-4, the J call TRBJ1-2; 10 nucleotides match TRBD1. This CDR3 is 12 amino acids long. The trim removed 5 bases at V and 8 bases at J, leaving 3 bases unmatched. CDR1 is SGHNT, CDR2 YYREEE, per germline (reference sequence). The DNA of the CDR3 is TGTGCCAGCAGGGAGACAGGGGGCGGCTACACCTTC. Translation: CASRETGGGYTF.